One and the same sample provided the 22 T cell receptor beta chains below, sequenced in a study of blood T cell repertoires in COVID-19 (dated by TCRdb to 2020 to 2022). The library was produced with the immunoSEQ multiplex PCR assay. Not all clones reach the TCRdb copy of this immuneACCESS table, which keeps in-frame sequences only. Checked studies attribute under half of the gap to unresolved V genes and leave the rest unexplained. Present in this sample are under 250,000 clones, roughly four fifths of which were seen just once. About 4.4% of the sample goes to the ten largest clones. Sequenced sample: peripheral blood. These receptors were collected from a man aged 50 to 60 with active or convalescent COVID-19.

This clone appeared once. CDR3 bases: TGTGCCAGCAGCGTAGAGGGGGAGGGTACGCAGTATTTT. Encoded protein: CASSVEGEGTQYF. The V and J genes are TRBV9 and TRBJ2-3; weak D call: TRBD2 (7 bases). This CDR3 is 13 amino acids long. Germline V gene lookup returns CDR1 SGDLS and CDR2 YYNGEE. Trimming removed 0 bases from V and 8 bases from J, with 10 bases in between.

This chain joins TRBV7-6 and TRBJ1-4; D ambiguous. The CDR3 totals 16 residues. Germline CDR1 is SGHVS and CDR2 is FNYEAQ. With 3 bases removed from V and 2 bases from J, the gap between germline ends came to 13 bases. In nucleotides, the CDR3 is TGTGCCAGCAGCTTGGGCACACCGTCCACTAATGAAAAACTGTTTTTT. Its translation: CASSLGTPSTNEKLFF.

V is TRBV6-5 and J is TRBJ1-5; 7 bases are shared with TRBD1. Germline values: CDR1 MNHEY, CDR2 SVGAGI. V lost 6 bases and J lost 0; bases outside the gene matches: 5. CDR3 length: 15 amino acids. CDR3 nucleotide sequence: TGTGCCAGCAGACGGACAGGAAATAGCAATCAGCCCCAGCATTTT. The encoded protein is CASRRTGNSNQPQHF.

The chain combines TRBV27 with TRBJ1-5; D might be TRBD1 (6 bases). Germline V gene lookup returns CDR1 MNHEY and CDR2 SMNVEV (reference sequence). The CDR3 spans 17 residues. The ends were cut back, 6 bases at V and 0 bases at J, with 18 bases in the middle. The CDR3 sequence: CASSRGGGRNSNQPQHF. The CDR3 DNA is TGTGCCAGCAGCCGAGGGGGGGGACGGAATAGCAATCAGCCCCAGCATTTT.

The rearrangement links TRBV29-1 to TRBJ1-4, with D perhaps TRBD1 (5 bases). Germline values: CDR1 SQVTM, CDR2 ANQGSEA. The CDR3 covers 12 residues. With 0 bases removed from V and 10 bases from J, the gap between germline ends came to 9 bases. CDR3 protein: CSVEEGQGKLFF. DNA for the CDR3: TGCAGCGTTGAAGAGGGCCAGGGAAAACTGTTTTTT.

This chain connects TRBV7-8 to TRBJ1-5, with TRBD1 identical over 9 bases. This CDR3 contains 16 residues. The V segment lost 5 bases and the J segment 2 bases; nucleotides outside the gene matches: 7. Germline V CDR1 and CDR2: SGHVS, FQNEAQ. CDR3 sequence reads: CASSPGTGFRNQPQHF. The CDR3 region has the DNA TGTGCCAGCAGCCCCGGGACAGGGTTTCGCAATCAGCCCCAGCATTTT.

V usage is TRBV12-3 or TRBV12-4 and J usage is TRBJ1-3; D is unresolved. Trimming pared 6 bases from V and 9 bases from J, leaving 9 bases between. CDR3 length: 11 residues. CDR3 amino acids: CASSPSGTIYF. The DNA of the CDR3 is TGTGCCAGCAGCCCCTCGGGCACCATATATTTT.

The chain joins TRBV29-1 to TRBJ2-5; weak D call: TRBD2 (7 bases). Germline V gene lookup returns CDR1 SQVTM and CDR2 ANQGSEA. V gave up 7 bases and J gave up 5 bases, with 14 bases separating them. CDR3 length equals 12 residues. This chain's CDR3 is CSGGGGLETQYF. CDR3 in DNA: TGCAGCGGAGGGGGGGGCTTGGAGACCCAGTACTTC.

The chain combines TRBV30 with TRBJ1-2; 7 nucleotides match TRBD1. CDR1 is GTSNPN, CDR2 SVGIG, per germline (reference sequence). The CDR3 loop spans 13 amino acids. J was trimmed by 6 bases and V by 3 bases; bases with no gene match: 7. As DNA, the CDR3 is TGTGCCTGGAGCCCCGGGACAGAGAATGGCTACACCTTC. Its translation is CAWSPGTENGYTF.

The chain has TRBV10-1 and TRBJ1-6; D perhaps matches TRBD1 (5 bases). Trimming removed 3 bases from V and 8 bases from J, with 17 bases in between. Germline-derived CDR1 and CDR2 are WNHNN and SYGVQD (reference sequence). The CDR3 sequence is 16 residues long. The CDR3 reads CASSDWGREGDSPLHF. CDR3 bases: TGCGCCAGCAGTGATTGGGGCAGGGAAGGGGATTCACCCCTCCACTTT.

This sequence joins TRBV7-2 and TRBJ1-2, with 7 nucleotides matching TRBD1. The CDR3 consists of 16 residues. After removal of 0 bases from V and 5 bases from J, the junction contained 9 bases not matched to a gene. Germline CDR1 is SGHTA and CDR2 is FQGNSA. The CDR3 nucleotides read TGTGCCAGCAGCTTAGCGCTCGGACAGGCGCCTTATGGCTACACCTTC. As protein: CASSLALGQAPYGYTF.

J is TRBJ2-7 and V is TRBV30, with D maybe TRBD1 (5 bases). This CDR3 is built from 14 residues. The germline V gene encodes CDR1 GTSNPN and CDR2 SVGIG (reference sequence). V was pared by 1 base and J by 1 base, with 11 bases between. The CDR3 loop is CAWSGGGKSYEQYF. The CDR3 nucleotides read TGTGCCTGGAGTGGGGGCGGCAAATCCTACGAGCAGTACTTC.

J is TRBJ1-2 and V is TRBV6-1; 8 bases align to TRBD1. CDR3 size: 13 residues. Germline V gene lookup returns CDR1 MNHNS and CDR2 SASEGT. Trimming removed 2 bases from V and 7 bases from J; junction bases left unmatched: 3. CDR3 nucleotides: TGTGCCAGCAGTGAACAGGGGGCGGGTGGCTACACCTTC. Amino acids: CASSEQGAGGYTF.

This clone was seen a handful of times. The V call is TRBV9, the J call TRBJ2-5; 11 positions match TRBD2. CDR3 length: 17 residues. With 0 bases clipped from V and 3 bases from J, the junction kept 7 bases outside the gene matches. Germline CDR1 and CDR2: SGDLS and YYNGEE. CDR3 DNA sequence: TGTGCCAGCAGCGTAGGTAGCGGGGGGGCCTGGAAAGAGACCCAGTACTTC. Its protein is CASSVGSGGAWKETQYF.

The gene calls are TRBV6-5 and TRBJ2-7; TRBD1 matches 8 bases. Germline V gene lookup returns CDR1 MNHEY and CDR2 SVGAGI. V lost 4 bases to trimming and J lost 4 bases; unmatched junction nucleotides: 9. The CDR3 is 15 amino acids. The CDR3 sequence: CASSSNDRGKYEQYF. For the CDR3, the DNA is TGTGCCAGCAGTTCCAACGACAGGGGAAAATACGAGCAGTACTTC.

The chain recombines TRBV6-2 or TRBV6-3 with TRBJ2-1, with TRBD2 identical over 9 bases. The CDR3 extends over 18 amino acids. J was trimmed by 3 bases and V by 6 bases; bases with no gene match: 15. CDR1 is MNHEY and CDR2 is SVGEGT in the germline V gene. In DNA, the CDR3 is TGTGCCAGCAGCCCCCATTTGGCAGCGGGGGGCCTCTACAATGAGCAGTTCTTC. It encodes CASSPHLAAGGLYNEQFF.

The rearrangement links TRBV30 to TRBJ1-4, with 8 bases fitting TRBD1. Germline V gene data show CDR1 as GTSNPN and CDR2 as SVGIG (reference sequence). Germline trimming cut 1 base from V and 8 bases from J; bases unmatched to any gene: 3. The CDR3 length is 13 residues. CDR3 loop: CAWSGGQAEKLFF. DNA of the CDR3: TGTGCCTGGAGTGGGGGACAGGCAGAAAAACTGTTTTTT.

This chain uses TRBV19 with TRBJ2-1; the match to TRBD2 covers 11 bases. The V segment lost 2 bases and the J segment 6 bases; nucleotides outside the gene matches: 6. The germline V gene has CDR1 LNHDA and CDR2 SQIVND (reference sequence). This CDR3 spans 16 amino acids. CDR3 residues: CASSILPGLAGNEQFF. CDR3 in DNA: TGTGCCAGTAGTATATTGCCAGGACTAGCGGGCAATGAGCAGTTCTTC.

The rearrangement links TRBV5-1 to TRBJ2-7, with a weak D call TRBD2 (7 bases). Per the germline V gene, CDR1 is SGHRS and CDR2 is YFSETQ. This CDR3 is 16 amino acids long. Trimming took 5 bases from V and 3 from J, leaving 21 bases between them. This chain's CDR3 is CASRIGGGHRGYEQYF. In nucleotides, the CDR3 is TGCGCCAGCAGAATTGGGGGGGGACACCGAGGCTACGAGCAGTACTTC. The variable domain in full, with the rest retrieved from reference TRBV5-1 and TRBJ2-7, is KAGVTQTPRYLIKTRGQQVTLSCSPISGHRSVSWYQQTPGQGLQFLFEYFSETQRNKGNFPGRFSGRQFSNSRSEMNVSTLELGDSALYLCASRIGGGHRGYEQYFGPGTRLTVT.

V gene TRBV18 combines with J gene TRBJ2-3; D remains unclear. This CDR3 is built from 13 residues. CDR1 is KGHSH and CDR2 is LQKENI in the germline V gene. The V end lost 2 bases, the J end lost 4 bases, and 7 bases lay between the germline ends. CDR3 sequence: CASSPSAADTQYF. In nucleotides, the CDR3 is TGTGCCAGCTCACCAAGTGCGGCAGATACGCAGTATTTT.

The V gene is TRBV30, the J gene TRBJ1-5; 7 positions agree with TRBD1. The length of the CDR3 is 13 residues. V was clipped by 0 bases and J by 9 bases; unmatched bases: 5. The germline V gene encodes CDR1 GTSNPN and CDR2 SVGIG (reference sequence). CDR3 in amino acids: CAWSVQGVRPQHF. CDR3 coding DNA: TGTGCCTGGAGTGTCCAGGGGGTCAGGCCCCAGCATTTT.

J is TRBJ2-7 and V is TRBV7-8, with TRBD1 matching 7 bases. CDR3 length equals 14 residues. V lost 5 bases to trimming and J lost 0 bases; unmatched junction nucleotides: 4. Germline CDR1 is SGHVS and CDR2 is FQNEAQ. CDR3 residues: CASSTNRGSYEQYF. The CDR3, as DNA: TGTGCCAGCAGCACAAACAGGGGCTCCTACGAGCAGTACTTC.